This T cell receptor beta chain was found in a study of T-cell memory formation after mild COVID-19. Via MiXCR, TCRdb re-called the 5' RACE reads, giving one row per CDR3 protein. The table has 300,000 to 350,000 distinct CDR3 sequences, 14% seen once. In this sample, this clonotype turned up many times. The receptor was derived from a man aged 18 to 30 who had mild COVID-19 (a few samples of this study predate the infection). Cell type and time point are not known. The sequencing sample was made of PBMCs or a T cell subset sorted from them (not recorded which).

Written as DNA, the CDR3 is TGTGCCAGCAGCCAAACCGCACAGGGGTCCTACGAGCAGTACTTC. This gives the protein CASSQTAQGSYEQYF. The chain uses TRBV12-3 or TRBV12-4 and TRBJ2-7; 7 positions agree with TRBD1. The V and J ends lost 6 bases and 1 base, in that order; junction bases with no gene match: 9. There are 15 residues in the CDR3.